This T cell receptor beta chain was obtained from a study of technical replicates of blood from a handful of donors. TCRdb's table, derived via immunoSEQ multiplex PCR, lists solely in-frame clones and lacks some. The data contain 15,000 to 18,000 clones, more than 75% of them singletons. Sequenced input: PBMCs. The clonotype originates from a human donor in good health.

Here the CDR3 reads CASSLQDSGNEQFF. Here the CDR3 DNA reads TGCGCCAGCAGCTTGCAGGACTCAGGCAATGAGCAGTTCTTC. The chain carries TRBV5-1 and TRBJ2-1; tentative D call: TRBD2 (5 bases). CDR1 is SGHRS and CDR2 is YFSETQ in the germline V gene. V shed 1 base and J shed 6 bases, with 11 bases lying between them. This CDR3 is 14 amino acids long. Full variable domain (outside the CDR3, taken from reference TRBV5-1 and TRBJ2-1): KAGVTQTPRYLIKTRGQQVTLSCSPISGHRSVSWYQQTPGQGLQFLFEYFSETQRNKGNFPGRFSGRQFSNSRSEMNVSTLELGDSALYLCASSLQDSGNEQFFGPGTRLTVL.